This TCR delta chain was sequenced for a study of gammadelta T cells in human blood. Unmatched junction bases numbered 25, after V lost 2 bases and J lost 4 bases. This CDR3 is built from 23 residues. Germline V gives CDR1 TSWWSYY, CDR2 QGS. TCRdb re-called the RT-PCR reads via CATT. There are around 1,200 delta-chain clones in the sample; roughly 8% occur only once, and around 10% lies in the top ten. This clone is medium-sized (0.01 to 0.1%). The chain links TRDV1 to TRDJ1, with TRDD3 matching 13 bases. Sequences were obtained from non-Vgamma9Vdelta2 gamma-delta T cells from adult blood. The clonotype originates from a human donor. CDR3 amino acids: CALGESARSYPVPTGGYVDKLIF. The CDR3, as DNA: TGTGCTCTTGGGGAATCCGCCCGTTCCTACCCCGTACCCACTGGGGGATACGTCGATAAACTCATCTTT.